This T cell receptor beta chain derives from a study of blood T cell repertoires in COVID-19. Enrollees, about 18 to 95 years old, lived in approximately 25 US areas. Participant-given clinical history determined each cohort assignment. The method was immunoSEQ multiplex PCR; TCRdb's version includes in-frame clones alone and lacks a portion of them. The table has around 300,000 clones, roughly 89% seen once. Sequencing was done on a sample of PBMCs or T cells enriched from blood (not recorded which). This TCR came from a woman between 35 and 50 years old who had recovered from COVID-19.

CDR3 sequence reads: CASSQRVLPLYGYTF. CDR3 coding DNA: TGTGCCAGCAGCCAGAGGGTCCTTCCCCTATATGGCTACACCTTC. The chain carries TRBV14 and TRBJ1-2, with D unclear. Germline assignment: CDR1 SGHDN and CDR2 FVKESK. This CDR3 contains 15 residues. V was clipped by 3 bases and J by 5 bases, with 16 bases between them.